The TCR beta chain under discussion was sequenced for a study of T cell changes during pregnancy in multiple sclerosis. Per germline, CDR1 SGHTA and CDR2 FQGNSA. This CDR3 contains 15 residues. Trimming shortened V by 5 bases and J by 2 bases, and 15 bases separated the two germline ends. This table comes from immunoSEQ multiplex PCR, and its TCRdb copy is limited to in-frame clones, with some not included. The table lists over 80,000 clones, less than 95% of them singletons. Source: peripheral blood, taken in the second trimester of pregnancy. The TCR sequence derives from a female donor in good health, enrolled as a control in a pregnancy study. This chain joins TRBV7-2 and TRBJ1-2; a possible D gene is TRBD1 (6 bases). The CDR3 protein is CASSLRAGDNYGYTF. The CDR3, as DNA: TGTGCCAGCAGCCTAAGGGCAGGGGACAACTATGGCTACACCTTC.